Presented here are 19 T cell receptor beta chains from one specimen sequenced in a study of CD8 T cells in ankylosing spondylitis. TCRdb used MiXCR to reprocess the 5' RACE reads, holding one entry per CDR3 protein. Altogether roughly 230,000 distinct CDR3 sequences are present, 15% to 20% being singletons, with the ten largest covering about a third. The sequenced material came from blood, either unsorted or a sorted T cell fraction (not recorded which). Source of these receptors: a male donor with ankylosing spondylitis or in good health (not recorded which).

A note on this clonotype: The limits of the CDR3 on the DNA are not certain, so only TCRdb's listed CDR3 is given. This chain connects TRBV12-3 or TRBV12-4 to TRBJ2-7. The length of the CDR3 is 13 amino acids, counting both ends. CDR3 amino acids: CASSTSDSYEQYF.

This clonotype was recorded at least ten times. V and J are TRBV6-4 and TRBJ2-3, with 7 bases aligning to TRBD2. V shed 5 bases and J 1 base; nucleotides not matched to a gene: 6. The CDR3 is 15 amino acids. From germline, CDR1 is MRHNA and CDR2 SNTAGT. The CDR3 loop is CASSPTSRGTDTQYF. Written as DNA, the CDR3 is TGTGCCAGCAGTCCGACTAGCCGCGGCACAGATACGCAGTATTTT.

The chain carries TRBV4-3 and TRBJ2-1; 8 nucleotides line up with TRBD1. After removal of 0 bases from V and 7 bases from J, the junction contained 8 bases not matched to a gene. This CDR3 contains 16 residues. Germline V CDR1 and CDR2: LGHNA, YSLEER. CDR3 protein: CASSQDSAGGWNEQFF. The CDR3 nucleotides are TGCGCCAGCAGCCAAGATTCGGCAGGGGGCTGGAATGAGCAGTTCTTC.

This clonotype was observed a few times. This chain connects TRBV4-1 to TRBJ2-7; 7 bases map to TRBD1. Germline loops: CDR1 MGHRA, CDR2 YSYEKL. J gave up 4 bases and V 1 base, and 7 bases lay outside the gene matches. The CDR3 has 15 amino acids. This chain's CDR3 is CASSQGDRVNYEQYF. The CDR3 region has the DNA TGCGCCAGCAGCCAAGGCGACAGGGTGAATTACGAGCAGTACTTC.

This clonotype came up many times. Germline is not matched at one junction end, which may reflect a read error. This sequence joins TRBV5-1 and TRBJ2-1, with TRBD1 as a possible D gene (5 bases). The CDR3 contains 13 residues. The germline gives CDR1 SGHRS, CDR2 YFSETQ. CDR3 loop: CASRGSSYNEQFF. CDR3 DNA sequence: TGTGCCAGTAGGGGTAGCTCCTACAATGAGCAGTTCTTC.

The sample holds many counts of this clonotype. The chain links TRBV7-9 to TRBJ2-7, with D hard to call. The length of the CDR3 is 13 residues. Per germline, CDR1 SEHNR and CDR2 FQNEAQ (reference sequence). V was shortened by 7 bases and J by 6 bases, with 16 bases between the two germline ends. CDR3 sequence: CASTYAAGVEQYF. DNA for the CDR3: TGTGCCAGCACCTACGCCGCCGGCGTCGAGCAGTACTTC.

The CDR3 DNA reads as TGCGCCAGCAGCCAAACGACAGACCCTTCCTACGAGCAGTACTTC. This gives the protein CASSQTTDPSYEQYF. The chain joins TRBV4-3 to TRBJ2-7; possibly TRBD1 for D (5 bases). Germline-derived CDR1 and CDR2 are LGHNA and YSLEER. The CDR3 is made up of 15 amino acids. The V end was cut by 2 bases, the J end by 1 base, with 12 bases between.

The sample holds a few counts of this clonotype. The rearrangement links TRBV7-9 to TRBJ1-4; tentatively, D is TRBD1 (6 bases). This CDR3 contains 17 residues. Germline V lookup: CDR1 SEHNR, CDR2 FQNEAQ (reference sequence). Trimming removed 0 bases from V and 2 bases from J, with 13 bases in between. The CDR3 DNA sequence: TGTGCCAGCAGCTTAGCGCGCGGGGGCGCGACTAATGAAAAACTGTTTTTT. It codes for CASSLARGGATNEKLFF.

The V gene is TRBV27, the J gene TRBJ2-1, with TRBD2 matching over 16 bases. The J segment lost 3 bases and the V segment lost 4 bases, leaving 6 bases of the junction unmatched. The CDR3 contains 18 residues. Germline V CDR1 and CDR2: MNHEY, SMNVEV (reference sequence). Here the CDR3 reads CASSSGLAGGDHYNEQFF. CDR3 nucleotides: TGTGCCAGCAGTTCGGGACTAGCGGGAGGGGATCACTACAATGAGCAGTTCTTC.

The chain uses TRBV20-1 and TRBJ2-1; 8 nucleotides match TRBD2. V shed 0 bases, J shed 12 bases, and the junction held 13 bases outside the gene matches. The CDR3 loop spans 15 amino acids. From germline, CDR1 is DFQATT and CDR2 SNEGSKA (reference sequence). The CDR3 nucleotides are TGCAGTGCTAGAGATCCGGCTAGCGGGCGCGACTGGCAGTTCTTC. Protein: CSARDPASGRDWQFF.

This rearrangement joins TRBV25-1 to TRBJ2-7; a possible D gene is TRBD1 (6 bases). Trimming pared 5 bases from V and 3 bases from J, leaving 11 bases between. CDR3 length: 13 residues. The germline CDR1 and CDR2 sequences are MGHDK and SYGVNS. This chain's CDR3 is CASSIAQGYEQYF. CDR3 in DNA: TGTGCCAGCAGTATCGCACAGGGCTACGAGCAGTACTTC.

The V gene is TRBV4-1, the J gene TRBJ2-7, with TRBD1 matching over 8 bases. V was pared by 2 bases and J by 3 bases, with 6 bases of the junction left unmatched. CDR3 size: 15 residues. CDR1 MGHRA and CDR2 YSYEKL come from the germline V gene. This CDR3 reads CASSQSRTGFYEQYF. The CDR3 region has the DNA TGCGCCAGCAGCCAATCCAGGACAGGGTTCTACGAGCAGTACTTC.

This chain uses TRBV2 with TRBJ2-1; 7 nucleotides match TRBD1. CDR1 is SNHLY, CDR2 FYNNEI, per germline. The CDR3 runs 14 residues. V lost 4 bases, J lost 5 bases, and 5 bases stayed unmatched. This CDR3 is CASSVGQTDNEQFF. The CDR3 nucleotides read TGTGCCAGCAGTGTGGGACAGACCGACAATGAGCAGTTCTTC.

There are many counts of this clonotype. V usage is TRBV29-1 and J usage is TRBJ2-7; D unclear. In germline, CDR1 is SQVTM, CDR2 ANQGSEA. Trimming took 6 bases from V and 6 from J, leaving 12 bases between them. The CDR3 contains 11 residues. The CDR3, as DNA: TGCAGCGTCTGGGAAGATCTCGAGCAGTACTTC. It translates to CSVWEDLEQYF.

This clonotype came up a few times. CDR3 nucleotides: TGTGCCAGCAGTCCCTTTCCCGGGGAGCTGTTTTTT. Protein sequence: CASSPFPGELFF. This chain connects TRBV12-3 or TRBV12-4 to TRBJ2-2, with unresolved D. Between the trimmed V and J ends, which lost 5 bases and 6 bases, there was a span of 7 bases. The CDR3 runs 12 residues.

CDR3 bases: TGTGCCAGCAGCCTACTAGGGCCGGAGCAGTACTTC. Translation gives CASSLLGPEQYF. The rearrangement uses TRBV5-6 and TRBJ2-7; perhaps TRBD2 as D (5 bases). The V end was cut by 4 bases, the J end by 7 bases, with 12 bases between. Germline V gene lookup returns CDR1 SGHDT and CDR2 YYEEEE. The CDR3 spans 12 residues.

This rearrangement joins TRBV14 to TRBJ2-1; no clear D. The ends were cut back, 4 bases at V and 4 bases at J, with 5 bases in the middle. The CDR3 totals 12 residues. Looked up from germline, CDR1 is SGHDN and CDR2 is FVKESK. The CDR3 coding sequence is TGTGCCAGCAGCCTAAATTACAATGAGCAGTTCTTC. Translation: CASSLNYNEQFF.

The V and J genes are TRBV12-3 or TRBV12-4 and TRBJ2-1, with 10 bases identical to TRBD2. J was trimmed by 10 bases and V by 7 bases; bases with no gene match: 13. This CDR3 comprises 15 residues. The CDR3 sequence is CASTNPELAGREQFF. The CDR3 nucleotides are TGTGCCAGCACCAATCCGGAACTAGCGGGACGGGAGCAGTTCTTC.

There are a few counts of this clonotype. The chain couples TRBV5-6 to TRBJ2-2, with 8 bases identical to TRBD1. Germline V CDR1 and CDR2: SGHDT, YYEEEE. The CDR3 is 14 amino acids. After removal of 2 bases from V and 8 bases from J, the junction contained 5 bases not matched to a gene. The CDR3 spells CASSFWTGTGELFF. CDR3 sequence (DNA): TGTGCCAGCAGCTTTTGGACAGGGACGGGGGAGCTGTTTTTT.